The rows below give T cell receptor beta chains drawn from one sample of a study of Ad26.COV2.S vaccination and SARS-CoV-2 variants. The table came from immunoSEQ multiplex PCR; TCRdb's copy has only in-frame clones and leaves some out. The repertoire includes about 420,000 clones, 88% of them detected once, and less than 4.5% sits in the top ten. The source was peripheral blood, collected in a trial of Ad26.COV2.S vaccine versus placebo. The receptor source for this set is a person between 18 and 65 years old who received the Ad26.COV2.S COVID-19 vaccine or a placebo. The CDR3 runs from the conserved cysteine through the conserved F or W. The order of the fields is CDR3 DNA, CDR3 protein, D gene, V gene, clone size, J gene, CDR3 length. The D gene is left open where the match is weak. Size tells how often a clone was seen (once, few, many) or the class of an expanded clone, and some rows leave it out.

TGTGCCAGCAGCCCCTACCTTATGGGGGGGTCCGCCTACAATGAGCAGTTCTTC,CASSPYLMGGSAYNEQFF,TRBD2,TRBV7-3,-,TRBJ2-1,18
TGCGCCAGCAGTCTTGGCGGGGCCAATGAGCAGTTCTTC,CASSLGGANEQFF,-,TRBV5-1,-,TRBJ2-1,13
TGCGCCAGCAGCCAACCGGGACAGCGTTACAATGAGCAGTTCTTC,CASSQPGQRYNEQFF,TRBD1,TRBV4-1,-,TRBJ2-1,15
TGTGCCATTTTAAGTCGACTAGCGAACTACAATGAGCAGTTCTTC,CAILSRLANYNEQFF,TRBD2,TRBV6-6,-,TRBJ2-1,15
TGTGCCAGCAGCCCCTCCCAATTAGGGCGGGACACTGAAGCTTTCTTT,CASSPSQLGRDTEAFF,-,TRBV5-4,-,TRBJ1-1,16
TGCGCCAGCAGCCAAGATCGGGGCGGGGGGGGCACAGATACGCAGTATTTT,CASSQDRGGGGTDTQYF,TRBD2,TRBV4-3,once,TRBJ2-3,17
TGTGCCAGCAGCTCGGGACAGGGATACAATGAGCAGTTCTTC,CASSSGQGYNEQFF,TRBD1,TRBV7-8,-,TRBJ2-1,14
TGTGCCAGCAGCTGGGGACAAGAAAATATTTTCAGGGACACTGAAGCTTTCTTT,CASSWGQENIFRDTEAFF,-,TRBV7-2,-,TRBJ1-1,18
TGTGCCAGCAGTCCCCCCGGGACAGGGATTTTGGATGAGCAGTTCTTC,CASSPPGTGILDEQFF,TRBD1,TRBV6-6,once,TRBJ2-1,16
TGTGCCAGTAGTGTGACAGGTGAATACTATGGCTACACCTTC,CASSVTGEYYGYTF,-,TRBV19,-,TRBJ1-2,14
TGCGCCAGCAGCTTGGGCGGCCAGAAATACTACGAGCAGTACTTC,CASSLGGQKYYEQYF,-,TRBV5-1,-,TRBJ2-7,15
TGTGCCAGCACTCCCCAGGGAAGATCTCCTGGCTACACCTTC,CASTPQGRSPGYTF,-,TRBV6-5,once,TRBJ1-2,14
TGTGCCAGCAGCTTCCGGGGTGACTTAAGAAGCGAGCAGTACTTC,CASSFRGDLRSEQYF,-,TRBV7-2,-,TRBJ2-7,15
TGTGCCAGCAGCTCTAACAGGGGGCCTGGAAACACCATATATTTT,CASSSNRGPGNTIYF,TRBD1,TRBV7-2,-,TRBJ1-3,15
TGTGCCAGCAGCTTAGTCCCGGGTGGTAGCACTGAAGCTTTCTTT,CASSLVPGGSTEAFF,-,TRBV7-2,-,TRBJ1-1,15
TGTGCCAGCAGATTATCAGGGAGGGGCTACACCTTC,CASRLSGRGYTF,-,TRBV28,-,TRBJ1-2,12
TGCGCCAGCAGATACGGGCCTCAGGGCCCCTACGAGCAGTACTTC,CASRYGPQGPYEQYF,-,TRBV4-1,-,TRBJ2-7,15
TGCGCCAGCAGCCAAGCCCCGGGGACAGGGGGTTACAATGAGCAGTTCTTC,CASSQAPGTGGYNEQFF,TRBD1,TRBV4-3,-,TRBJ2-1,17
TGTGCCAGCAGCTCCGGGACAGGGGGCAGAAATGAGCAGTTCTTC,CASSSGTGGRNEQFF,TRBD1,TRBV7-9,-,TRBJ2-1,15
TGTGCCAGCAGGACAGGGTTGGGGGTTAGCAATCAGCCCCAGCATTTT,CASRTGLGVSNQPQHF,TRBD1,TRBV27,-,TRBJ1-5,16
TGTGCCATCGGCTCTCAGGGGGGTTCCTACGAGCAGTACTTC,CAIGSQGGSYEQYF,-,TRBV10-3,-,TRBJ2-7,14
TGTGCCAGCAGTGACGACAGGTCAAATCAGCCCCAGCATTTT,CASSDDRSNQPQHF,-,TRBV6-1,-,TRBJ1-5,14
TGTGCCAGCAGCCCGACTCTGACGGGTGGCTACACCTTC,CASSPTLTGGYTF,-,TRBV7-3,-,TRBJ1-2,13
TGTGCCAGCAGTTTAGGAGGGTTTAATCCGAATTCACCCCTCCACTTT,CASSLGGFNPNSPLHF,-,TRBV28,few,TRBJ1-6,16
TGTGCCAGCAGGATTACAGGGAATCCCAATCAGCCCCAGCATTTT,CASRITGNPNQPQHF,-,TRBV27,-,TRBJ1-5,15
TGTGCCAGCAGCCAAGGGGGGTTCGCACAGCCCCAGCATTTT,CASSQGGFAQPQHF,-,TRBV3-1/TRBV3-2,-,TRBJ1-5,14
TGTGCCAGCAGCTTAGCTCAATACAGAATAGGTTACTACAATGAGCAGTTCTTC,CASSLAQYRIGYYNEQFF,-,TRBV11-2,-,TRBJ2-1,18
TGTGCCAGCAGCTTACAGGGTGGCCAGCCCCAGCATTTT,CASSLQGGQPQHF,-,TRBV7-3,-,TRBJ1-5,13